The rows below give T cell receptor beta chains drawn from one sample of a study of cytotoxic CD8 clonotypes in ibrutinib-treated CLL. Produced via immunoSEQ multiplex PCR; TCRdb's table is partial and in-frame only. The data contain 150,000 to 250,000 clones, about 72% of them singletons. The material sequenced was PBMCs, taken after 24 months of ibrutinib treatment. The receptors stem from a human donor with chronic lymphocytic leukemia. Both conserved end residues are part of each CDR3. The order of the fields is V gene, D gene, J gene, clone size, CDR3 DNA, CDR3 protein. The D gene is left open where the match is weak. Where a row states a size, it is once, few, many or the class of an expanded clone; other rows omit it.

V gene: TRBV29-1; D gene: TRBD2; J gene: TRBJ2-1; clone size: .; CDR3 DNA: TGCAGCGTTGGCGGGAGGGGTGGTCATAATGAGCAGTTCTTC; CDR3 protein: CSVGGRGGHNEQFF
V gene: TRBV6-5; D gene: .; J gene: TRBJ2-3; clone size: .; CDR3 DNA: TGTGCCAGCCGGTCTAGCACAGATACGCAGTATTTT; CDR3 protein: CASRSSTDTQYF
V gene: TRBV9; D gene: .; J gene: TRBJ2-7; clone size: .; CDR3 DNA: TGTGCCAGCAGCTCTAGGGGGGGTTACGAGCAGTACTTC; CDR3 protein: CASSSRGGYEQYF
V gene: TRBV6-5; D gene: TRBD1; J gene: TRBJ1-2; clone size: few; CDR3 DNA: TGTGCCAGCAGTCCGACAGGGAACTATGGCTACACCTTC; CDR3 protein: CASSPTGNYGYTF
V gene: TRBV28; D gene: .; J gene: TRBJ1-5; clone size: few; CDR3 DNA: TGTGCCAGCAGACAGCGCAATCAGCCCCAGCATTTT; CDR3 protein: CASRQRNQPQHF
V gene: TRBV29-1; D gene: .; J gene: TRBJ1-4; clone size: few; CDR3 DNA: TGCAGCGTTAGCTCGACTAATGAAAAACTGTTTTTT; CDR3 protein: CSVSSTNEKLFF
V gene: TRBV18; D gene: .; J gene: TRBJ2-1; clone size: .; CDR3 DNA: TGTGCCAGCTCACCAACCGCCCAGAGCTCCTACAATGAGCAGTTCTTC; CDR3 protein: CASSPTAQSSYNEQFF
V gene: TRBV12-5; D gene: .; J gene: TRBJ1-1; clone size: .; CDR3 DNA: TGTGCTAGTGGTTTGAAGGCGATGAACACTGAAGCTTTCTTT; CDR3 protein: CASGLKAMNTEAFF
V gene: TRBV6-5; D gene: TRBD1; J gene: TRBJ2-1; clone size: .; CDR3 DNA: TGTGCCAGCAGTTCCCGGACAGGGCGGAATGAGCAGTTCTTC; CDR3 protein: CASSSRTGRNEQFF
V gene: TRBV19; D gene: .; J gene: TRBJ1-4; clone size: .; CDR3 DNA: TGTGCCAGTAGTCCGTCACAGGGATTTTTAACTAATGAAAAACTGTTTTTT; CDR3 protein: CASSPSQGFLTNEKLFF
V gene: TRBV2; D gene: .; J gene: TRBJ1-2; clone size: .; CDR3 DNA: TGTGCCAGCAAGACGGGACTGGCATATGGCTACACCTTC; CDR3 protein: CASKTGLAYGYTF
V gene: TRBV2; D gene: .; J gene: TRBJ2-5; clone size: .; CDR3 DNA: TGTGCCAGCAGCTACGGACTGAACTTAGGGACCCAGTACTTC; CDR3 protein: CASSYGLNLGTQYF
V gene: TRBV15; D gene: TRBD1; J gene: TRBJ1-5; clone size: .; CDR3 DNA: TGTGCCACCAGCAGACGGACAGGGCCGGAACGGGAACAGCCCCAGCATTTT; CDR3 protein: CATSRRTGPEREQPQHF
V gene: TRBV7-2; D gene: TRBD2; J gene: TRBJ2-1; clone size: .; CDR3 DNA: TGTGCCAGCAGCTTAGAAGGGACTAGCGGGAGGCACTACAATGAGCAGTTCTTC; CDR3 protein: CASSLEGTSGRHYNEQFF
V gene: TRBV27; D gene: .; J gene: TRBJ2-1; clone size: .; CDR3 DNA: TGTGCCGAGGCTAACACCCCAACCGGGAAGAATCCCTACAATGAGCAGTTCTTC; CDR3 protein: CAEANTPTGKNPYNEQFF